The rows below give T cell receptor beta chains drawn from one sample of a study of blood T cells in healthy people across ages. TCRdb used MiXCR to reprocess the 5' RACE reads, holding one entry per CDR3 protein. The table records some 760,000 distinct CDR3 sequences, 25% of them present only once. These data also formed part of another study, on T cells of mothers and their children.

Sequencing input: blood. The receptors were sampled from a boy under 18 in good health. Both conserved end residues are part of each CDR3. D genes are given only for firm matches. For some rows the clone size is stated as once, few or many, or as a class when expanded; others skip it.

TRBV28	.	few	TRBJ2-7	TGTGCCAGCAGTTCGCATCCTTACGAGCAGTACTTC	CASSSHPYEQYF
TRBV6-5	TRBD1	.	TRBJ1-1	TGTGCCAGCGGGGGACAGGGGACGAACACTGAAGCTTTCTTT	CASGGQGTNTEAFF
TRBV20-1	.	few	TRBJ1-2	TGCAGTGCTAGAGCGGGGGCTAGGGGCTACACCTTC	CSARAGARGYTF
TRBV19	.	.	TRBJ1-1	TGTGCCAGTAGTGTCGGCAGGGTTGCTTTCTTT	CASSVGRVAFF
TRBV18	.	few	TRBJ2-1	TGTGCCAGCTCCCCGGAGCCTTACTACTACAACGAGCAGTTCTTC	CASSPEPYYYNEQFF
TRBV20-1	TRBD1	.	TRBJ2-7	TGCAGTGCTGCGGACAGGGAGTACGAGCAGTACTTC	CSAADREYEQYF
TRBV15	.	few	TRBJ2-7	TGTGCCACCAGCAGAGGAGAACTAGGGTACGAGCAGTACTTC	CATSRGELGYEQYF
TRBV29-1	.	many	TRBJ2-3	TGCAGCGTTGGCGTGGGGGGCACAGATACGCAGTATTTT	CSVGVGGTDTQYF
TRBV2	.	few	TRBJ1-3	TGTGCCAGCAGTGCCGACAGAATCTCTGGAAACACCATATATTTT	CASSADRISGNTIYF
TRBV27	.	few	TRBJ2-3	TGTGCCAGCAGTTTTGTTCCCTCTACAGATACGCAGTATTTT	CASSFVPSTDTQYF
TRBV6-5	.	.	TRBJ2-3	TGTGCCAGCAGTGGGGGAAGGGAAACAGATACGCAGTATTTT	CASSGGRETDTQYF
TRBV20-1	.	.	TRBJ2-3	TGCAGTGCTAGAGAACCAGGCAAGAGGGATACGCAGTATTTT	CSAREPGKRDTQYF
TRBV3-1	TRBD1	.	TRBJ2-2	TGTGCCAGCAGCCAGTTGGAGGGCAGGGGGCTCTGGAACACCGGGGAGCTGTTTTTT	CASSQLEGRGLWNTGELFF
TRBV3-1	TRBD2	few	TRBJ2-5	TGTGCCAGCAGCCACAGGCGGCCTAGCGGGGAAGAGACCCAGTACTTC	CASSHRRPSGEETQYF
TRBV3-1	.	.	TRBJ2-1	TGTGCCAGCAGCCAAGATAGGCTAGCCGGCAATGAGCAGTTCTTC	CASSQDRLAGNEQFF
TRBV20-1	.	.	TRBJ2-5	TGTAGTCCTCTAGCTACCTCTGAGACCCAGTACTTC	CSPLATSETQYF
TRBV5-6	TRBD2	.	TRBJ2-1	TGTGCCAGCAGCTTCCAAGCGGGAGGGCCCTTCTACAATGAGCAGTTCTTC	CASSFQAGGPFYNEQFF
TRBV29-1	TRBD2	few	TRBJ2-3	TGCAGCGTTGGTAGGAGCGGGAGCGGGAGCACAGATACGCAGTATTTT	CSVGRSGSGSTDTQYF
TRBV28	TRBD1	few	TRBJ2-7	TGTGCCAGCAGTTACCGGGACAGCTCCTACGAGCAGTACTTC	CASSYRDSSYEQYF
TRBV18	.	few	TRBJ1-1	TGTGCCAGCTCACCACATCCTCCGGATGGAAGCACTGAAGCTTTCTTT	CASSPHPPDGSTEAFF
TRBV7-3	TRBD2	once	TRBJ2-1	TGTGCCAGCAGCTTAACGCCCCTAGCGGGAGTCTCCTACAATGAGCAGTTCTTC	CASSLTPLAGVSYNEQFF
TRBV28	.	once	TRBJ2-7	TGTGCCAGCAGCCCTGGACTAACCTCCTACGAGCAGTACTTC	CASSPGLTSYEQYF
TRBV29-1	.	.	TRBJ1-2	TGCAGCGTTGAAGGAGATCCCGGGGGATGGGCCTATGGCTACACCTTC	CSVEGDPGGWAYGYTF
TRBV3-1	.	.	TRBJ2-7	TGTGCCAGCAGCCCCCTACAGGAGAGCTACGAGCAGTACTTC	CASSPLQESYEQYF
TRBV12-3/TRBV12-4	TRBD1	few	TRBJ2-7	TGTGCCAGCAGATTTGAACAGGGGATCATTTACGAGCAGTACTTC	CASRFEQGIIYEQYF
TRBV29-1	.	few	TRBJ2-1	TGCAGCGTTGGACGGGACATCTCGTACAATGAGCAGTTCTTC	CSVGRDISYNEQFF
TRBV6-6	TRBD1	.	TRBJ2-7	TGTGCCAGCAGGACAGGGGTCGGGGCTTACGAGCAGTACTTC	CASRTGVGAYEQYF
TRBV2	TRBD2	few	TRBJ2-5	TGTGCCAGCAGTTCAACTAGCGGGAGGGTGGAGACCCAGTACTTC	CASSSTSGRVETQYF
TRBV12-3/TRBV12-4	.	few	TRBJ2-5	TGTGCCAGCAGCCGGACAGCCCTGATGGAAGAGACCCAGTACTTC	CASSRTALMEETQYF
TRBV6-2/TRBV6-3	.	.	TRBJ2-1	TGTGCCAGCAGCCCTGCTCCGTATGAGCAGTTCTTC	CASSPAPYEQFF
TRBV20-1	TRBD2	few	TRBJ2-1	TGCAGTGCTACAGAAACACGGACTAGCACCAATGAGCAGTTCTTC	CSATETRTSTNEQFF
TRBV10-3	TRBD1	few	TRBJ1-1	TGTGCCACCTCCGGGACTCCCGGGACAGGCCCGAACACTGAAGCTTTCTTT	CATSGTPGTGPNTEAFF
TRBV29-1	TRBD2	.	TRBJ2-2	TGCAGCGTTGATCGGGGGGCTAGCGGGGGTGGGGAGCTGTTTTTT	CSVDRGASGGGELFF
TRBV4-3	.	few	TRBJ2-7	TGCGCCAGCAGCCAAGGGTTCGGAACAAACGAGCAGTACTTC	CASSQGFGTNEQYF
TRBV6-1	TRBD2	.	TRBJ2-7	TGTGCCAGCAGTGCCGGACTAGCGGGGACCTACGAGCAGTACTTC	CASSAGLAGTYEQYF
TRBV5-6	TRBD1	few	TRBJ1-4	TGTGCCAGCAGCTTTGGCGCGGGAGACAGGGGTGGTGAAAAACTGTTTTTT	CASSFGAGDRGGEKLFF
TRBV11-2	.	.	TRBJ1-3	TGTGCCAGCAGCTTAGTTCCGCGGGGCCTCTCTGGAAACACCATATATTTT	CASSLVPRGLSGNTIYF
TRBV4-1	.	.	TRBJ1-1	TGCGCCAGCAGCCAAGCACAGCTAACCTTTGGGGCTGAAGCTTTCTTT	CASSQAQLTFGAEAFF
TRBV7-2	TRBD2	many	TRBJ2-7	TGTGCCAGCAGCCGGACTAGCGGGGGCTACGAGCAGTACTTC	CASSRTSGGYEQYF
TRBV29-1	.	.	TRBJ2-1	TGCAGCGTTGTAGGAGGGACGGGCTCCTACAATGAGCAGTTCTTC	CSVVGGTGSYNEQFF
TRBV5-1	.	.	TRBJ2-5	TGCGCCAGCAGTTGGGGGTACCAAGAGACCCAGTACTTC	CASSWGYQETQYF
TRBV20-1	.	.	TRBJ2-4	TGCAGTGCTTCCATAGGGAACATTCAGTACTTC	CSASIGNIQYF
TRBV4-3	TRBD1	many	TRBJ2-5	TGCGCCAGCAGCCAAGATCAGACAGGGGGAGGAGAGACCCAGTACTTC	CASSQDQTGGGETQYF
TRBV28	.	.	TRBJ2-3	TGTGCCAGCACCGATGGGAGGAATTGGAATACGCAGTATTTT	CASTDGRNWNTQYF
TRBV4-3	.	few	TRBJ1-3	TGCGCCAGCAGCCAAGATCGAGGGCCGTCCGGAAACACCATATATTTT	CASSQDRGPSGNTIYF
TRBV29-1	.	.	TRBJ1-2	TGCAGCGTGCTACACGATGGTTCGTGGGGATCCGATGGCTACACCTTC	CSVLHDGSWGSDGYTF
TRBV20-1	TRBD2	.	TRBJ2-3	TGCAGTGCTAGACGGACTAGTGAGGGCACAGATACGCAGTATTTT	CSARRTSEGTDTQYF
TRBV29-1	.	.	TRBJ2-7	TGCAGCGTTGAAGTCGGGAACTCCTACGAGCAGTACTTC	CSVEVGNSYEQYF
TRBV4-2	TRBD2	.	TRBJ2-5	TGTGCCAGCAGCCAAGGAGTAGGAGCTAGCGGGGGTAGGGAGACCCAGTACTTC	CASSQGVGASGGRETQYF
TRBV12-3/TRBV12-4	.	.	TRBJ1-6	TGTGCCAGCAGTCGTCCGTTGTCGTCCTATAATTCACCCCTCCACTTT	CASSRPLSSYNSPLHF
TRBV20-1	.	.	TRBJ1-1	TGCAGTGCCCGCACTGAAGCTTTCTTT	CSARTEAFF
TRBV28	.	few	TRBJ1-4	TGTGCCAGCAGTTTAATTAACTTAGCTCCTGAGGAAAAACTGTTTTTT	CASSLINLAPEEKLFF